The sequence of this T cell receptor beta chain was determined in a study of blood T cell repertoires in COVID-19. A few counts support this clone. Using immunoSEQ multiplex PCR, the repertoire was profiled, and TCRdb retains in-frame clones only, with some absent. The profile shows 150,000 to 200,000 clones, roughly four fifths of them singletons. Germline V gene sequence: CDR1 MNHEY, CDR2 SVGAGI. V was clipped by 6 bases and J by 1 base, with 7 bases between them. The CDR3 has 13 residues. This receptor was identified in a woman aged 25 to 39 with acute or convalescent COVID-19. The sequenced sample consisted of peripheral blood. The rearrangement links TRBV6-5 to TRBJ1-5; D possibly corresponds to TRBD1 (5 bases). The CDR3 loop reads CASRGGSNQPQHF. In DNA form, the CDR3 reads TGTGCCAGCAGGGGGGGAAGCAATCAGCCCCAGCATTTT.